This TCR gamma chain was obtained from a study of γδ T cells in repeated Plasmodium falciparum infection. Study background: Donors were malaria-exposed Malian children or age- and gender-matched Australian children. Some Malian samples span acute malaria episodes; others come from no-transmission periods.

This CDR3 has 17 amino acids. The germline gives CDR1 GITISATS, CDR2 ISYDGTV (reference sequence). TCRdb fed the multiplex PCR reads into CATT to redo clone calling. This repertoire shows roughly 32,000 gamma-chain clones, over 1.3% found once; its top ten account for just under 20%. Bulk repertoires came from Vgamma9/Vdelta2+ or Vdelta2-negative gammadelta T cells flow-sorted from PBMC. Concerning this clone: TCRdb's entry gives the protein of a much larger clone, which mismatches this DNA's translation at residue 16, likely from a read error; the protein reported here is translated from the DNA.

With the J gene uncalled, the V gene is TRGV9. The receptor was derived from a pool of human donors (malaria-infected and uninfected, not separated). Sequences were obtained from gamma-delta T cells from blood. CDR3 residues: CALWEVSGELGKKIKLF. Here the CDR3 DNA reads TGTGCCTTGTGGGAGGTTTCTGGAGAGTTGGGCAAAAAAATCAAGTTATTT.